Given below is one T cell receptor (beta chain) in context. No antigen is known for it. These data are taken from a study of T cells in localized non-small cell lung cancer. General observations from the study: With higher T cell density in blood came longer overall survival. The highest T cell clonality was in uninvolved adjacent lung, above tumor.

Sequencing used immunoSEQ multiplex PCR; TCRdb keeps in-frame clones, though not all of them. In the table there are roughly 58,000 clones, 75% to 85% of which are singletons. Germline V gene sequence: CDR1 SGHDT, CDR2 YYEEEE. Trimming pared 3 bases from V and 3 bases from J, leaving 16 bases between. The CDR3 sequence is 15 residues long. The input for sequencing was PBMCs, taken before any cancer treatment. The source of this sequence is a man between 40 and 70 years old with stage II lung adenocarcinoma. This sequence joins TRBV5-6 and TRBJ2-7, with a tentative D call TRBD1 (6 bases). CDR3 sequence reads: CASSSIRQGNYEQYF. CDR3 nucleotides: TGTGCCAGCAGCTCTATACGGCAGGGGAACTACGAGCAGTACTTC.